This T cell receptor (beta chain) was recorded in a study of early T cells in non-severe SARS-CoV-2 infection. Study at large: Alpha and beta chains were unpaired, from unsorted whole-blood bulk RNA.

The CDR3 spans 16 residues. Trimming shortened V by 2 bases and J by 0 bases, and 10 bases separated the two germline ends. Germline values: CDR1 SNHLY, CDR2 FYNNEI. As part of library construction, unique molecular identifiers were attached to individual cDNA molecules. TCRdb analysed the 5' RACE reads with MiXCR anew, one entry per CDR3 protein. The repertoire has 80,000 to 95,000 distinct CDR3 sequences, roughly 13% of them found once; the top ten carry roughly 9.7%. The chain links TRBV2 to TRBJ1-4; D is unclear. The receptor comes from an adult who was a healthcare worker with PCR-confirmed SARS-CoV-2 infection or an uninfected control (not recorded which). Sequenced sample: whole blood. CDR3 bases: TGTGCCAGCAGTGAAAGGCTGTCAGCAACTAATGAAAAACTGTTTTTT. Its protein product is CASSERLSATNEKLFF.